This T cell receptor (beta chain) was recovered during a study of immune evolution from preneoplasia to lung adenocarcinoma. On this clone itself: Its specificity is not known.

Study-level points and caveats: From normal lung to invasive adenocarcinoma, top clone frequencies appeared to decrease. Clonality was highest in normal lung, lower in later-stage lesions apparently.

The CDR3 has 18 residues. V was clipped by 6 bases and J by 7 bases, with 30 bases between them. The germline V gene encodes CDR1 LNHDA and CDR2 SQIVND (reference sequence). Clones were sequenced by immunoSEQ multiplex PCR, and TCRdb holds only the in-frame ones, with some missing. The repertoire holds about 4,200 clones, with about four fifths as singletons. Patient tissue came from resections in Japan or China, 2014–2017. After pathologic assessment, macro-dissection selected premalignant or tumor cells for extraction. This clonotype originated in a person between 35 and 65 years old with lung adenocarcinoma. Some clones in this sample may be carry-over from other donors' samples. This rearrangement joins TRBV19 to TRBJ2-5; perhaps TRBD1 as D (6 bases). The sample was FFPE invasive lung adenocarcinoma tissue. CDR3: CASSLPLGAGVKVGTQYF. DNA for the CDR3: TGTGCCAGTAGCCTACCCCTAGGGGCAGGGGTGAAGGTTGGGACCCAGTACTTC. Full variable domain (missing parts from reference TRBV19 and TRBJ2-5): DGGITQSPKYLFRKEGQNVTLSCEQNLNHDAMYWYRQDPGQGLRLIYYSQIVNDFQKGDIAEGYSVSREKKESFPLTVTSAQKNPTAFYLCASSLPLGAGVKVGTQYFGPGTRLLVL.